These T cell receptor beta chains were read from a single sample in a study of T cells in Graves' hyperthyroidism and ophthalmopathy. One entry per CDR3 protein, called by TCRdb with MiXCR from the multiplex PCR reads. The table shows some 530,000 distinct CDR3 sequences, with about 20% occurring only once. Sample: blood. The receptors were sampled from a woman in her 70s with Graves' ophthalmopathy. CDR3s include the opening cysteine and the closing phenylalanine or tryptophan. Fields, in order: V gene, J gene, clone size, CDR3 length, D gene, CDR3 protein, CDR3 DNA. A D gene is named only where the DNA matches it firmly. The size entry is marked missing in some rows and otherwise reads once, few, many or a size class.

>TRBV14|TRBJ2-5|.|13|.
CASSQAVGETQYF
TGTGCCAGCAGCCAAGCAGTGGGAGAGACCCAGTACTTC
>TRBV20-1|TRBJ2-1|few|14|TRBD2
CSASGAGGRNEQFF
TGCAGTGCTAGCGGGGCGGGAGGGCGCAATGAGCAGTTCTTC
>TRBV27|TRBJ2-1|many|16|TRBD2
CASSKGLAGVGNEQFF
TGTGCCAGCAGTAAGGGACTAGCGGGAGTGGGCAATGAGCAGTTCTTC
>TRBV3-1|TRBJ2-2|few|18|TRBD1
CASSPRQGALPNTGELFF
TGTGCCAGCAGCCCTCGACAGGGGGCACTTCCGAACACCGGGGAGCTGTTTTTT
>TRBV19|TRBJ2-3|few|14|.
CASSVLMNTDTQYF
TGTGCCAGTAGTGTGCTTATGAACACAGATACGCAGTATTTT
>TRBV20-1|TRBJ1-1|many|15|.
CSAGDSGGGNTEAFF
TGCAGTGCCGGAGATTCCGGGGGAGGGAACACTGAAGCTTTCTTT
>TRBV7-9|TRBJ1-1|.|14|.
CASSLAPRSGGAFF
TGTGCCAGCAGCTTAGCCCCCCGGTCCGGCGGAGCTTTCTTT
>TRBV30|TRBJ2-7|few|15|TRBD1
CAWSVSGTGSYEQYF
TGTGCCTGGAGTGTATCCGGGACAGGGTCCTACGAGCAGTACTTC
>TRBV24-1|TRBJ2-3|.|15|.
CATSDLTGAGDTQYF
TGTGCCACCAGTGATTTAACGGGAGCAGGAGATACGCAGTATTTT
>TRBV19|TRBJ2-7|.|16|TRBD1
CASSSAGTVNTYEQYF
TGTGCCAGTAGTTCAGCCGGGACAGTGAATACCTACGAGCAGTACTTC
>TRBV11-2|TRBJ2-3|many|12|.
CASSSRVDTQYF
TGTGCCAGCAGCTCTAGAGTCGATACGCAGTATTTT
>TRBV6-1|TRBJ2-1|few|12|.
CASGIRIGEQFF
TGTGCCAGCGGCATTCGGATAGGTGAGCAGTTCTTC
>TRBV12-3/TRBV12-4|TRBJ2-2|many|16|TRBD2
CASSLYLAGRTGELFF
TGTGCCAGCAGTTTATATCTAGCGGGACGTACCGGGGAGCTGTTTTTT
>TRBV12-3/TRBV12-4|TRBJ2-3|many|17|.
CASSFTPGSGSTDTQYF
TGTGCCAGCAGCTTTACCCCTGGCAGCGGAAGCACAGATACGCAGTATTTT
>TRBV7-2|TRBJ2-7|.|11|.
CASTAGHEQYF
TGTGCCAGCACCGCCGGCCACGAGCAGTACTTC
>TRBV10-3|TRBJ1-1|.|17|.
CAISERPMGGSNTEAFF
TGTGCCATCAGTGAGCGGCCCATGGGGGGATCGAACACTGAAGCTTTCTTT
>TRBV2|TRBJ2-3|many|15|.
CASMRPAGFTDTQYF
TGTGCCAGCATGAGGCCGGCCGGCTTCACAGATACGCAGTATTTT
>TRBV5-1|TRBJ2-1|many|16|.
CASSLELTRLGNEQFF
TGCGCCAGCAGCTTGGAACTTACGCGCTTAGGCAATGAGCAGTTCTTC
>TRBV27|TRBJ1-1|once|14|.
CASSPKRRGPEAFF
TGTGCCAGCAGTCCGAAGCGGCGAGGGCCTGAAGCTTTCTTT
>TRBV20-1|TRBJ2-7|.|13|.
CSASRDVSYEQYF
TGCAGTGCTAGTAGGGACGTCTCCTACGAGCAGTACTTC
>TRBV7-3|TRBJ2-3|.|18|TRBD2
CASSPGLAGGGGTDTQYF
TGTGCCAGCAGCCCAGGACTAGCGGGAGGAGGAGGGACAGATACGCAGTATTTT
>TRBV28|TRBJ2-1|many|20|.
CASSLPSGSTEGHIPYEQFF
TGTGCCAGCAGTTTACCGTCCGGGTCTACTGAGGGTCACATTCCATATGAGCAGTTCTTC
>TRBV7-9|TRBJ1-1|once|14|.
CASSQPDLNTEAFF
TGCGCCAGCAGCCAACCGGACCTGAACACTGAAGCTTTCTTT
>TRBV28|TRBJ2-7|many|12|.
CASSFPSAEQYF
TGTGCCAGCAGTTTTCCGAGCGCCGAGCAGTACTTC
>TRBV7-2|TRBJ2-1|.|13|TRBD2
CASSPRTSGEGVF
TGTGCCAGCAGCCCTCGGACTAGCGGAGAAGGGGTCTTC
>TRBV6-1|TRBJ2-5|few|13|.
CATTSGAQETQYF
TGTGCCACCACCTCAGGGGCCCAAGAGACCCAGTACTTC
>TRBV6-1|TRBJ1-6|few|17|.
CASSEAPAGSYNSPLHF
TGTGCCAGCAGTGAAGCGCCGGCAGGCTCCTATAATTCACCCCTCCACTTT
>TRBV20-1|TRBJ2-5|few|16|.
CSAKAMTGRWGETQYF
TGCAGTGCTAAAGCAATGACCGGTCGGTGGGGGGAGACCCAGTACTTC
>TRBV3-1|TRBJ2-2|.|16|.
CASSRHRGGDTGEPFF
TGTGCCAGCAGCCGACACAGGGGGGGGGACACCGGGGAGCCGTTTTTT
>TRBV3-1|TRBJ2-7|.|14|.
CASSQWVSGYEQYF
TGTGCCAGCAGCCAGTGGGTCTCCGGATACGAGCAGTACTTC
>TRBV15|TRBJ2-5|.|14|.
CATSRVGPGETQYF
TGTGCCACCAGCAGAGTCGGCCCTGGGGAGACCCAGTACTTC
>TRBV6-2/TRBV6-3|TRBJ2-7|few|16|TRBD2
CATWTSGNPGAYEQYF
TGTGCCACCTGGACTAGCGGGAATCCTGGGGCCTACGAGCAGTACTTC
>TRBV12-3/TRBV12-4|TRBJ2-1|few|11|.
CASRKYNEQFF
TGTGCCAGCAGGAAGTACAATGAGCAGTTCTTC
>TRBV6-1|TRBJ2-3|few|12|.
CASTARTDTQYF
TGTGCCAGCACAGCCCGCACAGATACGCAGTATTTT
>TRBV12-3/TRBV12-4|TRBJ2-1|many|15|.
CASSPTGQRYNEQFF
TGTGCCAGCAGCCCAACTGGACAGAGATACAATGAGCAGTTCTTC
>TRBV30|TRBJ2-3|.|15|TRBD2
CAWSPGGGQSDTQYF
TGTGCCTGGAGTCCGGGCGGGGGGCAGTCAGATACGCAGTATTTT
>TRBV3-1|TRBJ1-3|.|13|.
CASSHYSGNTIYF
TGTGCCAGCAGCCATTACTCTGGAAACACCATATATTTT
>TRBV30|TRBJ1-4|few|13|.
CAWSGDSNEKLFF
TGTGCCTGGAGTGGGGATTCTAATGAAAAACTGTTTTTT
>TRBV15|TRBJ2-7|many|14|.
CATSRDRGPWEQYF
TGTGCCACCAGCAGAGACAGGGGCCCTTGGGAGCAGTACTTC
>TRBV6-5|TRBJ2-7|.|16|.
CASSYSTVRTSYEQYF
TGTGCCAGCAGTTACTCGACGGTACGGACCTCCTACGAGCAGTACTTC